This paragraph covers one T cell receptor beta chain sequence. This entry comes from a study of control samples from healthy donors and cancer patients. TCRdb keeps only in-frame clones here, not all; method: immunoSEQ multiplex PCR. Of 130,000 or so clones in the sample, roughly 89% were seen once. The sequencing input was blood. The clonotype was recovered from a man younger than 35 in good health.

CDR3 residues: CAISEDSYTQYF. CDR3 DNA sequence: TGTGCCATCAGTGAGGACAGCTATACGCAGTATTTT. V is TRBV10-3 and J is TRBJ2-3; D perhaps matches TRBD1 (5 bases). This CDR3 contains 12 residues. V lost 2 bases, J lost 7 bases, and 7 bases lay in between. The germline V gene has CDR1 ENHRY and CDR2 SYGVKD.